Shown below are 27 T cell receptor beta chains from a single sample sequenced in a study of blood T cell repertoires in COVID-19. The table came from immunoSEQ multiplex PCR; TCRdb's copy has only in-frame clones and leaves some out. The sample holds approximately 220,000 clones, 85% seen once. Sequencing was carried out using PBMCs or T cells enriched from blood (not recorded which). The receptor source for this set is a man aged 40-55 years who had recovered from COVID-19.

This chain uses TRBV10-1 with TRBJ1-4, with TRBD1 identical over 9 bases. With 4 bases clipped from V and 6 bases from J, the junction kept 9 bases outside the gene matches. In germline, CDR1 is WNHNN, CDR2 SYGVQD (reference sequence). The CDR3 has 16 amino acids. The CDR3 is CASSAGTGPRDEKLFF. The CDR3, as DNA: TGCGCCAGCAGTGCCGGGACAGGGCCCCGGGATGAAAAACTGTTTTTT.

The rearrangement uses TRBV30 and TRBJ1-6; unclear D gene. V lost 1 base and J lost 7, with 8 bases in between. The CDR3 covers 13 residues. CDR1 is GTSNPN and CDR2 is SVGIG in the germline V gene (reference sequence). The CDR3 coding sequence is TGTGCCTGGAGTGAACTAGGGAATTCACCCCTCCACTTT. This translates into CAWSELGNSPLHF.

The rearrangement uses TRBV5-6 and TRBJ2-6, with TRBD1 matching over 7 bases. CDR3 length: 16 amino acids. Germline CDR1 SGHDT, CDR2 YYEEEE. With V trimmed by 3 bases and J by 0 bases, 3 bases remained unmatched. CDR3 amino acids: CASSSTGNSGANVLTF. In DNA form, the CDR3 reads TGTGCCAGCAGCTCGACAGGGAACTCTGGGGCCAACGTCCTGACTTTC. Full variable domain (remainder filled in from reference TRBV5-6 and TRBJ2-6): DAGVTQSPTHLIKTRGQQVTLRCSPKSGHDTVSWYQQALGQGPQFIFQYYEEEERQRGNFPDRFSGHQFPNYSSELNVNALLLGDSALYLCASSSTGNSGANVLTFGAGSRLTVL.

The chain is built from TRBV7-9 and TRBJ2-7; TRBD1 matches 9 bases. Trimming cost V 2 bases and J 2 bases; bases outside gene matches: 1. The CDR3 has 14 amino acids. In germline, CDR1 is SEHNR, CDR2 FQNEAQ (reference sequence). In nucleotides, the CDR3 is TGTGCCAGCAGCTTAAACAGGGGGCCCTACGAGCAGTACTTC. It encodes CASSLNRGPYEQYF.

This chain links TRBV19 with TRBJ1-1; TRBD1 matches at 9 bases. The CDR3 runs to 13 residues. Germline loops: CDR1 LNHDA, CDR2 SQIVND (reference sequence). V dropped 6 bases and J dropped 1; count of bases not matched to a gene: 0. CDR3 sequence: CASRGQGNTEAFF. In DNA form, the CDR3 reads TGTGCCAGTAGGGGACAGGGGAACACTGAAGCTTTCTTT.

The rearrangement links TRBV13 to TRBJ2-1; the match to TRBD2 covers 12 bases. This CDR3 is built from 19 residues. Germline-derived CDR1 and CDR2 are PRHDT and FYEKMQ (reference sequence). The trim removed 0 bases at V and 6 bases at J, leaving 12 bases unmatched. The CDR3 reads CASSLGRPLLAGGGNEQFF. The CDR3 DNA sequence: TGTGCCAGCAGCTTAGGACGCCCGTTACTAGCGGGAGGAGGCAATGAGCAGTTCTTC.

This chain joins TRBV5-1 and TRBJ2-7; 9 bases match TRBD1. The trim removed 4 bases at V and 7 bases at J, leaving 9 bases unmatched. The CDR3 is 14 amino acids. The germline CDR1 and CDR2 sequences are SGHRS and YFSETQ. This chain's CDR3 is CASSQRSDRGEQYF. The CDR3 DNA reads TGCGCCAGCAGCCAAAGGTCGGACAGGGGTGAGCAGTACTTC. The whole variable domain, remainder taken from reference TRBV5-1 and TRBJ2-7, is KAGVTQTPRYLIKTRGQQVTLSCSPISGHRSVSWYQQTPGQGLQFLFEYFSETQRNKGNFPGRFSGRQFSNSRSEMNVSTLELGDSALYLCASSQRSDRGEQYFGPGTRLTVT.

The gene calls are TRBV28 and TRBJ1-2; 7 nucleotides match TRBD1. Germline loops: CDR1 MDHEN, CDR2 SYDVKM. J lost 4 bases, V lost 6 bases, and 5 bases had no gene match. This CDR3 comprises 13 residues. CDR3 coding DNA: TGTGCCAGCAGCGGACAGGTTGGCTATGGCTACACCTTC. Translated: CASSGQVGYGYTF.

Here the CDR3 reads CASSLTGENIQYF. As DNA, the CDR3 is TGTGCCAGCAGTCTAACAGGGGAAAACATTCAGTACTTC. This sequence joins TRBV12-3 or TRBV12-4 and TRBJ2-4, with 7 bases that match TRBD1. With V trimmed by 5 bases and J by 5 bases, 3 bases remained unmatched. The CDR3 loop spans 13 amino acids.

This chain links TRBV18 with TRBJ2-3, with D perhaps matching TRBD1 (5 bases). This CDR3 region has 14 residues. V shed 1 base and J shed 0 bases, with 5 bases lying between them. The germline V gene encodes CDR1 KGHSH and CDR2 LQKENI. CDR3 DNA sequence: TGTGCCAGCTCACCACAGGGGAGCACAGATACGCAGTATTTT. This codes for CASSPQGSTDTQYF.

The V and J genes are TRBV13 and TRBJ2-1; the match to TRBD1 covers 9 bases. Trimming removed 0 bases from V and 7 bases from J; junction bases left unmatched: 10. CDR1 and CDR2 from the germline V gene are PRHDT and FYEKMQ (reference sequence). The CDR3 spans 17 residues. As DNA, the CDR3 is TGTGCCAGCAGCTTAGGCTCCTCCGGGACAGGGAGGAATGAGCAGTTCTTC. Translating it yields CASSLGSSGTGRNEQFF.

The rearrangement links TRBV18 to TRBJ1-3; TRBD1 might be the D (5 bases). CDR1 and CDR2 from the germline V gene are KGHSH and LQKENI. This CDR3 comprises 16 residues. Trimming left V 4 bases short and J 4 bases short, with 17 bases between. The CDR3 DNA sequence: TGTGCCAGCTCACTTCTACAGGAATTACACGGAAACACCATATATTTT. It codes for CASSLLQELHGNTIYF.

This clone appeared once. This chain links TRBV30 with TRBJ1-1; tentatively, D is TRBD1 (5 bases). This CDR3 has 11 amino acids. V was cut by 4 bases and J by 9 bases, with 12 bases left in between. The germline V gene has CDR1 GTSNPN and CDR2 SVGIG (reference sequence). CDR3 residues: CAWTLQGKAFF. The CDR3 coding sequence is TGTGCCTGGACCTTGCAGGGAAAAGCTTTCTTT.

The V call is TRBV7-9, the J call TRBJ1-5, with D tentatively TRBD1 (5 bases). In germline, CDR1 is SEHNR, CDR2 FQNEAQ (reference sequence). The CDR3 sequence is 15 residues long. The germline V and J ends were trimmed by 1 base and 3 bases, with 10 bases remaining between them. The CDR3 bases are TGTGCCAGCAGCTTAGAGGGGCTCCCCAATCAGCCCCAGCATTTT. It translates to CASSLEGLPNQPQHF. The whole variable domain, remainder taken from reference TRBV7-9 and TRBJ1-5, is DTGVSQNPRHKITKRGQNVTFRCDPISEHNRLYWYRQTLGQGPEFLTYFQNEAQLEKSRLLSDRFSAERPKGSFSTLEIQRTEQGDSAMYLCASSLEGLPNQPQHFGDGTRLSIL.

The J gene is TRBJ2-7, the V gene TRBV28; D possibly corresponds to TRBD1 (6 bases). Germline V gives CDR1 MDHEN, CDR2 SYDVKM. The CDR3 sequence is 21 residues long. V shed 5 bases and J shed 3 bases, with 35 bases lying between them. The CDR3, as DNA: TGTGCCAGCAGTACTAGTTTTACAGACAGGCCCCTCGTCGTTGGAGACTACGAGCAGTACTTC. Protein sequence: CASSTSFTDRPLVVGDYEQYF.

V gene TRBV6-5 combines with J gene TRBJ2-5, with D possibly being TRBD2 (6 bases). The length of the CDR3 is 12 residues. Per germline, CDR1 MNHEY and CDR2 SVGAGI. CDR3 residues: CSASALGETQYF. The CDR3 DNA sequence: TGTAGCGCTAGCGCCTTGGGGGAGACCCAGTACTTC.

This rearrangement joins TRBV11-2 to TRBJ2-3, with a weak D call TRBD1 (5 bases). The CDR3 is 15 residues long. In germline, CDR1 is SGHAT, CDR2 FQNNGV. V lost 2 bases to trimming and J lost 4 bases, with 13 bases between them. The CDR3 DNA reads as TGTGCCAGCAGCTTATGGTCAGGGCCCGCAGATACGCAGTATTTT. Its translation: CASSLWSGPADTQYF.

Written as DNA, the CDR3 is TGTGCCAGCAGCCCCGGGACTGTGAGCTCCTACGAGCAGTACTTC. Its translation: CASSPGTVSSYEQYF. V usage is TRBV11-2 and J usage is TRBJ2-7; D may be TRBD2 (6 bases). The CDR3 is 15 amino acids. Germline V gene data show CDR1 as SGHAT and CDR2 as FQNNGV. Trimming removed 5 bases from V and 0 bases from J, with 14 bases in between.

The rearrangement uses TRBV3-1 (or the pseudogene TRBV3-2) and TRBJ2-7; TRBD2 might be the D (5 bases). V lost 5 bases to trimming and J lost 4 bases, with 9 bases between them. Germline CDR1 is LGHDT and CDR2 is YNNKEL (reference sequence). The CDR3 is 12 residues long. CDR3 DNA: TGTGCCAGCAGCGTGACGGGATACGAGCAGTACTTC. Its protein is CASSVTGYEQYF.

For the CDR3, the DNA is TGTGCCAGCAGCCATAAACAGGGGGCTGCCTACGAGCAGTACTTC. Protein: CASSHKQGAAYEQYF. V and J are TRBV14 and TRBJ2-7; 9 positions agree with TRBD1. CDR1 is SGHDN and CDR2 is FVKESK in the germline V gene. After removal of 3 bases from V and 2 bases from J, the junction contained 5 bases not matched to a gene. The CDR3 length is 15 residues.

The CDR3 loop is CASSVTGATYNEQFF. The CDR3 nucleotides read TGTGCCAGCAGCGTAACGGGAGCCACCTACAATGAGCAGTTCTTC. This chain joins TRBV9 and TRBJ2-1, with D maybe TRBD2 (6 bases). The germline V gene encodes CDR1 SGDLS and CDR2 YYNGEE. V was clipped by 1 base and J by 2 bases, with 10 bases between them. This CDR3 comprises 15 residues.

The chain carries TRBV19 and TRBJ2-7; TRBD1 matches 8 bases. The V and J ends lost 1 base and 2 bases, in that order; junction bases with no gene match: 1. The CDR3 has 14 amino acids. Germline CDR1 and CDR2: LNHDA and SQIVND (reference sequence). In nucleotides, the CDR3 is TGTGCCAGTAGTATAGTACAGGGGGCCTACGAGCAGTACTTC. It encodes CASSIVQGAYEQYF.

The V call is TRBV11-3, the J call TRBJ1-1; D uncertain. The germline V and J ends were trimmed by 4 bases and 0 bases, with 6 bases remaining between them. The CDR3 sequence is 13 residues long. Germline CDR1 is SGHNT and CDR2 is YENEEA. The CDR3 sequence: CASSSGMNTEAFF. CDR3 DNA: TGTGCCAGCAGCTCGGGGATGAACACTGAAGCTTTCTTT. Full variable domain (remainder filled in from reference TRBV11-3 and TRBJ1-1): EAGVVQSPRYKIIEKKQPVAFWCNPISGHNTLYWYLQNLGQGPELLIRYENEEAVDDSQLPKDRFSAERLKGVDSTLKIQPAELGDSAVYLCASSSGMNTEAFFGQGTRLTVV.

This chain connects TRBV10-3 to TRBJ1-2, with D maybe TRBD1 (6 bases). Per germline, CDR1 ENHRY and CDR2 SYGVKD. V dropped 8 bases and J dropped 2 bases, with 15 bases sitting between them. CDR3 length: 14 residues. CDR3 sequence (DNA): TGTGCCATCCGATCGGGACAAGGAAACTATGGCTACACCTTC. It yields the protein CAIRSGQGNYGYTF.

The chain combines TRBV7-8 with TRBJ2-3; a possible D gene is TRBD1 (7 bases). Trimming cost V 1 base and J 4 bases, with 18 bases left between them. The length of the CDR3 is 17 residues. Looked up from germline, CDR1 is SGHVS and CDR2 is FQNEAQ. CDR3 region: CASSLDPQGGDSDTQYF. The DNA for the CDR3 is TGTGCCAGCAGCTTAGATCCTCAGGGGGGCGACTCAGATACGCAGTATTTT.

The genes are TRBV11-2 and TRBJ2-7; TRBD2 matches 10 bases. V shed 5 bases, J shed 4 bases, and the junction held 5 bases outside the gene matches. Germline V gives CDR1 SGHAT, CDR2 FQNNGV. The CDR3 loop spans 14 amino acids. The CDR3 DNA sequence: TGTGCCAGCAGCCGAGGACTAGCGGCATACGAGCAGTACTTC. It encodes CASSRGLAAYEQYF.

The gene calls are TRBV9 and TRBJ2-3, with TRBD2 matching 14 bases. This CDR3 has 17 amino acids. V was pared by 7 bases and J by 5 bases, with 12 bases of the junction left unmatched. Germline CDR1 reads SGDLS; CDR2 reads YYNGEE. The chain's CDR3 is CASGRGGLAGVGDTQYF. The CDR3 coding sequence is TGTGCCAGCGGGAGGGGGGGACTAGCGGGAGTCGGAGATACGCAGTATTTT.